Sequencing of this T cell receptor beta chain was carried out in a study of cytomegalovirus exposure and HLA in healthy donors. Notes on the study in general: The HLA-A and HLA-B alleles of most subjects were reportedly predicted accurately from TCR beta sequences. HLA alleles were associated with around 17,000 TCR beta sequences in a later analysis at 0.05 false discovery rate.

To note about this clone: Its antigen is still unknown.

The PCR was carried out with 60 Vbeta primers and 13 Jbeta primers. Only in-frame clones appear in the TCRdb table, and some are missing; sequencing was by immunoSEQ multiplex PCR. The profile shows 100,000 to 150,000 clones, over 75% of them singletons. Trimming cost V 1 base and J 5 bases; bases outside gene matches: 5. Germline V CDR1 and CDR2: SEHNR, FQNEAQ (reference sequence). The CDR3 has 15 residues. At the time of sampling, donors were nominally healthy, though unrecorded immune exposures were likely. Sequencing was carried out using PBMCs. V is TRBV7-9 and J is TRBJ2-1; 7 positions match TRBD1. The sequence was collected from a male donor in good health and CMV-seropositive. Written as DNA, the CDR3 is TGTGCCAGCAGCTTAGGACAGGGTCTCAACAATGAGCAGTTCTTC. This sequence encodes CASSLGQGLNNEQFF.